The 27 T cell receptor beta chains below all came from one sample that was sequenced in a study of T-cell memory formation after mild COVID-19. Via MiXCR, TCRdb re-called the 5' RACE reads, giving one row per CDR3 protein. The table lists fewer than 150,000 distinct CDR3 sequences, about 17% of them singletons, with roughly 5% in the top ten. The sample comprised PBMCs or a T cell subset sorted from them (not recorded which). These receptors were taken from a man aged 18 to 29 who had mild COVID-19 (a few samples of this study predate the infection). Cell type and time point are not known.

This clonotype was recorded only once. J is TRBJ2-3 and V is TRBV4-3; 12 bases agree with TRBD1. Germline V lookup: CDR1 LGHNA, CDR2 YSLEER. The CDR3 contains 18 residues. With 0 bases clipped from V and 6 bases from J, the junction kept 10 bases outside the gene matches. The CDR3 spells CASSQDGLAGQGADTQYF. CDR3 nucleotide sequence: TGCGCCAGCAGCCAAGATGGGTTGGCGGGACAGGGGGCCGATACGCAGTATTTT.

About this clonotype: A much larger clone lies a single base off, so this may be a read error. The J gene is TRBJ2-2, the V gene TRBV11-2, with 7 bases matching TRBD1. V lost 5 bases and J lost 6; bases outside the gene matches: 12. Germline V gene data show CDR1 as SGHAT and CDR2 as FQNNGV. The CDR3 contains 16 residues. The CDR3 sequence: CASSPTGTANAGELFF. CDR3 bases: TGTGCCAGCAGCCCGACCGGGACAGCCAACGCCGGGGAGCTGTTTTTT.

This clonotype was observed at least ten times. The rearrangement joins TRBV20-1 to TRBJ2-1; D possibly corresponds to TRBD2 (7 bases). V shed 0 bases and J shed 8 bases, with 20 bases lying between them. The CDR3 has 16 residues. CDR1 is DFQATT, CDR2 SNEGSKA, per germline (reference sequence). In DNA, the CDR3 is TGCAGTGCTAGAGAGGGGAGGGGGGTCTCCTGGGATGAGCAGTTCTTC. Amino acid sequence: CSAREGRGVSWDEQFF.

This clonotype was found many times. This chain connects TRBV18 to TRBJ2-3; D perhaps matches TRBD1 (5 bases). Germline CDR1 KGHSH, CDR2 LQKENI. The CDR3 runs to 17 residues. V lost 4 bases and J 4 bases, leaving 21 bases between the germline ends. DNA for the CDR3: TGTGCCAGCTCACTACAGGCCCCCTCCGGATTCTCAGATACGCAGTATTTT. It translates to CASSLQAPSGFSDTQYF.

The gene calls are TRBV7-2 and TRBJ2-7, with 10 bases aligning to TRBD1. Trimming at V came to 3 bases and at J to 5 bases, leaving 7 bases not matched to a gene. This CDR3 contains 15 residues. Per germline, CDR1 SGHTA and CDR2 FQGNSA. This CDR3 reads CASSFRQGADDEQYF. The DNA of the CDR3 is TGTGCCAGCAGCTTCCGACAGGGGGCGGACGACGAGCAGTACTTC.

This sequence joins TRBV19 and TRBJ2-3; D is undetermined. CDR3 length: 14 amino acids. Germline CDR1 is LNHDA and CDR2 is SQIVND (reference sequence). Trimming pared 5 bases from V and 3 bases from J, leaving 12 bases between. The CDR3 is CASSRSRRTDTQYF. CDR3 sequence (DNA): TGTGCCAGTAGTCGTTCCCGGCGGACAGATACGCAGTATTTT.

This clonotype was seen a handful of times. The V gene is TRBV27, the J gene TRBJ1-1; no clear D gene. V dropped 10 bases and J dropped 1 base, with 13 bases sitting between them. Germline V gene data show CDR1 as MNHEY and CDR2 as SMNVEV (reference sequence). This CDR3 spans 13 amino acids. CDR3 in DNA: TGTGCCACCCTCGCTAGGGCGAACACTGAAGCTTTCTTT. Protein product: CATLARANTEAFF.

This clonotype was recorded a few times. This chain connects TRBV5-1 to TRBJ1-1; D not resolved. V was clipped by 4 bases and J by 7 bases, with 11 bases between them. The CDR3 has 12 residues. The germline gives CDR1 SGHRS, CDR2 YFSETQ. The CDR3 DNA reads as TGCGCCAGCAGCCAATCGAACGGTGAAGCTTTCTTT. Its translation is CASSQSNGEAFF.

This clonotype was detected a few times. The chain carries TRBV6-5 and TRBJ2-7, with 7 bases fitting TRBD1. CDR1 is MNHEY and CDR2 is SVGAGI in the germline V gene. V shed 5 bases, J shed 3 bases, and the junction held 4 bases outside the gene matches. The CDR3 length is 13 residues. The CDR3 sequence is CASSNRDSYEQYF. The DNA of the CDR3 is TGTGCCAGCAGTAACCGGGACAGCTACGAGCAGTACTTC.

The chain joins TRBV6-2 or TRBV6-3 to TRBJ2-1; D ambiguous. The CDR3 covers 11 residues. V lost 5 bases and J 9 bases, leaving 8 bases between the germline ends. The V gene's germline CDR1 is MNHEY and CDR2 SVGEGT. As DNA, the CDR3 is TGTGCCAGCAGTGGTTTTGCTGAGCAGTTCTTC. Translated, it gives CASSGFAEQFF.

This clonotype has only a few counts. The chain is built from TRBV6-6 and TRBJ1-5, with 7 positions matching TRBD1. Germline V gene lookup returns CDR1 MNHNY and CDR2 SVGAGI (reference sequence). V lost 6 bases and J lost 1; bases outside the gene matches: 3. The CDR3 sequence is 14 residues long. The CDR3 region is CASRKQGSNQPQHF. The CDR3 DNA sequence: TGTGCCAGCAGGAAACAGGGGAGCAATCAGCCCCAGCATTTT.

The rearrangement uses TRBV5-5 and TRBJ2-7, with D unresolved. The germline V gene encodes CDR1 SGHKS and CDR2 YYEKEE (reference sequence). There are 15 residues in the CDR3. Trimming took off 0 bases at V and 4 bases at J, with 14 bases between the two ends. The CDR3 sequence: CASSLDSGGAYEQYF. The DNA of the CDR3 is TGTGCCAGCAGCTTGGATTCTGGTGGCGCTTACGAGCAGTACTTC.

Here the CDR3 DNA reads TGCAGTGTCATAGCCCTAGCGGGGGAGGAGACCCAGTACTTC. Translating it yields CSVIALAGEETQYF. The chain combines TRBV20-1 with TRBJ2-5; 10 bases line up with TRBD2. The V segment lost 7 bases and the J segment 5 bases; nucleotides outside the gene matches: 10. This CDR3 is 14 amino acids long. Germline lookup yields CDR1 DFQATT and CDR2 SNEGSKA (reference sequence).

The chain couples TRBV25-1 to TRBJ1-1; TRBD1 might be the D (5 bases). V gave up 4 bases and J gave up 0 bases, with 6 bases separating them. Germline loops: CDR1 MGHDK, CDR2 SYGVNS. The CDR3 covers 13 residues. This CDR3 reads CASSAGLNTEAFF. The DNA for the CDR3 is TGTGCCAGCAGTGCGGGGCTGAACACTGAAGCTTTCTTT.

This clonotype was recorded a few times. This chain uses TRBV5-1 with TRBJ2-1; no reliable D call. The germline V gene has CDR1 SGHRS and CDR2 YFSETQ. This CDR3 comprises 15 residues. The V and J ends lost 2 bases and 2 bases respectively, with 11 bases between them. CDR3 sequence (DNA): TGCGCCAGCAGCTTAGAGATAGTGACCTACAATGAGCAGTTCTTC. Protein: CASSLEIVTYNEQFF.

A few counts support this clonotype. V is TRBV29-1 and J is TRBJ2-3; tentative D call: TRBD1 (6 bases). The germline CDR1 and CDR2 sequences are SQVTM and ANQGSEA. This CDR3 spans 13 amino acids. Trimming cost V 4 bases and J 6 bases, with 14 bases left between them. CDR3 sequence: CSVVLGARDTQYF. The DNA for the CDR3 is TGCAGCGTTGTTCTGGGGGCAAGGGATACGCAGTATTTT.

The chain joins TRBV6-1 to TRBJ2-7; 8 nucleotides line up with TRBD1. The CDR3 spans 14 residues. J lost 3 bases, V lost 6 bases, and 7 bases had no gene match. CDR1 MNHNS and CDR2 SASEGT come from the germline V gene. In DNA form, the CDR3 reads TGTGCCAGCAGGGAGGACAGGGCCCGCTACGAGCAGTACGTC. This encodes CASREDRARYEQYV.

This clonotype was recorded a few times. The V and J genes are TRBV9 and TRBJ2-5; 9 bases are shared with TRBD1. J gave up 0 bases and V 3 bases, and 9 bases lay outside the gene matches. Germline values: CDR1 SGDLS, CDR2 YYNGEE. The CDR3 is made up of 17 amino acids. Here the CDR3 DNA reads TGTGCCAGCAGCGACCCCGACAGGGGGGTGAACCAAGAGACCCAGTACTTC. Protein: CASSDPDRGVNQETQYF. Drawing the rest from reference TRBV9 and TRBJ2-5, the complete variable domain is DSGVTQTPKHLITATGQRVTLRCSPRSGDLSVYWYQQSLDQGLQFLIQYYNGEERAKGNILERFSAQQFPDLHSELNLSSLELGDSALYFCASSDPDRGVNQETQYFGPGTRLLVL.

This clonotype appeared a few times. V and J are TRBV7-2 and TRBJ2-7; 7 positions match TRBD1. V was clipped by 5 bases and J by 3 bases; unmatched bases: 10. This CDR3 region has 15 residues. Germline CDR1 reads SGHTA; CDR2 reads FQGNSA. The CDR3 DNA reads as TGTGCCAGCAGCGTAACCGGGACAGTTCTCTACGAGCAGTACTTC. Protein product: CASSVTGTVLYEQYF.

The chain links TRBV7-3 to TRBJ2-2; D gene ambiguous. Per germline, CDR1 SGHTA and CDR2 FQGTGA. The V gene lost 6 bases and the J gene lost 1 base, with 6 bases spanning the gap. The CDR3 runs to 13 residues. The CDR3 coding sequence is TGTGCCAGCAGTGCCGGGAACACCGGGGAGCTGTTTTTT. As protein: CASSAGNTGELFF.

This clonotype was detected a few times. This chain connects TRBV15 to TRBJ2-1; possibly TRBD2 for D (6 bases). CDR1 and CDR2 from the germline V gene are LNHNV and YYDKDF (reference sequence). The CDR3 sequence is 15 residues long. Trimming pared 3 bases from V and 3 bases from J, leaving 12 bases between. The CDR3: CATSRDYPNYNEQFF. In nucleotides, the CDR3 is TGTGCCACCAGCAGGGACTACCCAAACTACAATGAGCAGTTCTTC.

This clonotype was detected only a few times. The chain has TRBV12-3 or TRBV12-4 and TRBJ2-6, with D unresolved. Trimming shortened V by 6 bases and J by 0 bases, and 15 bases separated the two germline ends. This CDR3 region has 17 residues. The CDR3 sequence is CASSRSNAYSGANVLTF. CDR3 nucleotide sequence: TGTGCCAGCAGCCGATCCAATGCTTACTCTGGGGCCAACGTCCTGACTTTC.

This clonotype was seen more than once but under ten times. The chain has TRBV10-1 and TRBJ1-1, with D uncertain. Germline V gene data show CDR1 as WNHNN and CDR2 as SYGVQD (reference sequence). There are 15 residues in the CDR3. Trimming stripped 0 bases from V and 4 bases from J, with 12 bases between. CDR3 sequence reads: CASSESRASSTEAFF. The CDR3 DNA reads TGCGCCAGCAGTGAGTCGCGGGCCTCCAGCACTGAAGCTTTCTTT.

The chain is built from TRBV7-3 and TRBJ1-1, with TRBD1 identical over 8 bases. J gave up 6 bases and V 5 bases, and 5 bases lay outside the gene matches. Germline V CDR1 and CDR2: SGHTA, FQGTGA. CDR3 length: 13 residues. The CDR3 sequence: CASSPWDRSEAFF. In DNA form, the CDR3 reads TGTGCCAGCAGCCCGTGGGACAGGTCTGAAGCTTTCTTT. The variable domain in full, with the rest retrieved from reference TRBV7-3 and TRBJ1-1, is GAGVSQTPSNKVTEKGKYVELRCDPISGHTALYWYRQSLGQGPEFLIYFQGTGAADDSGLPNDRFFAVRPEGSVSTLKIQRTERGDSAVYLCASSPWDRSEAFFGQGTRLTVV.

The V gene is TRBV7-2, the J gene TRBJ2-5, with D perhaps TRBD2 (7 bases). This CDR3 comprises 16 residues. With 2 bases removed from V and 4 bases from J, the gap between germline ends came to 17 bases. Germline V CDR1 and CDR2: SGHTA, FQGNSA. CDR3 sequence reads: CASSLNGGASAETQYF. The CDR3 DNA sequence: TGTGCCAGCAGCTTAAATGGGGGGGCCTCCGCAGAGACCCAGTACTTC.

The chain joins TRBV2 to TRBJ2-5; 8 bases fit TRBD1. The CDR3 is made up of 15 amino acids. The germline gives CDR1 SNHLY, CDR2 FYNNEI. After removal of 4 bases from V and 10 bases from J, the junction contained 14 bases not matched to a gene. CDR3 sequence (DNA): TGTGCCAGCAGTGCAAGACAGGGGTCGCGATTGGGCCAGTACTTC. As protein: CASSARQGSRLGQYF.

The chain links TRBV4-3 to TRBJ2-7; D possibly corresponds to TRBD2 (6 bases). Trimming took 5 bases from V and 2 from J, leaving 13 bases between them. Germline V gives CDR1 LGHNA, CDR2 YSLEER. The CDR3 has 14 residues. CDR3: CASSFVGEAYEQYF. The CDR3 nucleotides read TGCGCCAGCAGCTTTGTGGGGGAGGCCTACGAGCAGTACTTC.